These T cell receptor beta chains were read from a single sample in a study of blood T cell repertoires in COVID-19. Repertoires were generated with immunoSEQ multiplex PCR, while TCRdb's copy carries only in-frame clones and drops some. In the table there are tens of thousands of clones, roughly three quarters of which are singletons. Sequenced input: peripheral blood. The receptor set was obtained from a human donor in a cohort sampled during active COVID-19. Both conserved end residues are part of each CDR3. The D gene is left open where the match is weak. Size values are once, few and many counts, or a class for expanded clones, and some rows have none.

TRBJ1-4 | . | TRBD1 | TRBV4-1 | TGCGCCAGCAGCCTTCAGACAGGGTTCATTAATGAAAAACTGTTTTTT | CASSLQTGFINEKLFF
TRBJ2-3 | . | TRBD1 | TRBV19 | TGTGCCAGTAGCGGACCGGGACAGGGCACAGATACGCAGTATTTT | CASSGPGQGTDTQYF
TRBJ1-1 | . | TRBD1 | TRBV5-1 | TGCGCCAGCAGCGGAGACAGGGTCGTCGTTTTCTTT | CASSGDRVVVFF
TRBJ2-4 | . | TRBD2 | TRBV28 | TGTGCCAGCAGTTCCGCTAGCGGGAGGGACAACGTCCTAGCCAAAAACATTCAGTACTTC | CASSSASGRDNVLAKNIQYF
TRBJ2-1 | . | . | TRBV29-1 | TGCAGCGTCGTCGGGACTTATTCTTCCTACAATGAGCAGTTCTTC | CSVVGTYSSYNEQFF
TRBJ2-5 | many | TRBD1 | TRBV12-3/TRBV12-4 | TGTGCCACCTCCGGGACAGGCCAAGAGACCCAGTACTTC | CATSGTGQETQYF
TRBJ2-2 | few | . | TRBV14 | TGTGCCAGCAGCCATAGCGCCGGGGAGCTGTTTTTT | CASSHSAGELFF
TRBJ2-1 | . | TRBD2 | TRBV6-5 | TGTGCCAGCACCTCGACTAGCGGGAGTTCGGATGAGCAGTTCTTC | CASTSTSGSSDEQFF
TRBJ2-1 | once | TRBD2 | TRBV7-9 | TGTGCCAGCAGCTTCGTTCCGACTAGCGGCACGATCCATGAGCAGTTCTTC | CASSFVPTSGTIHEQFF
TRBJ2-3 | once | TRBD1 | TRBV28 | TGTGCCAGCAGTTCCAGACAGGGAAACTCAGATACGCAGTATTTT | CASSSRQGNSDTQYF
TRBJ1-5 | . | . | TRBV5-1 | TGCGCCAGCAGCTTGGGGCAGGGTGGTCAGCCCCAGCATTTT | CASSLGQGGQPQHF
TRBJ2-7 | . | . | TRBV6-5 | TGTGCCAGCAGTTACGGGCTAGCACTACTCTACGAGCAGTACTTC | CASSYGLALLYEQYF
TRBJ1-5 | . | . | TRBV27 | TGTGCCAGCAGATCCGCCCGGGGGGCCGGGGGTAGCAATCAGCCCCAGCATTTT | CASRSARGAGGSNQPQHF
TRBJ2-3 | . | TRBD1 | TRBV7-2 | TGTGCCAGCAGCTTAGCCGGGACAGGGGGTGCAGATACGCAGTATTTT | CASSLAGTGGADTQYF
TRBJ1-2 | . | . | TRBV19 | TGTGCCAGTAGTATAGACCCCTGGGGCACTACGAACTATGGCTACACCTTC | CASSIDPWGTTNYGYTF
TRBJ1-2 | . | . | TRBV5-6 | TGTGCCAGCAGCTTAACGAGGTCTTACTATGGCTACACCTTC | CASSLTRSYYGYTF